This TCR beta chain was identified in a study of tumor-infiltrating lymphocytes in primary liver carcinoma. Notes on the study in general: Pairs comparing tumor with adjacent tissue or blood overlapped less than pairs drawn from tumor regions. Against blood, tumors held a significantly higher top-250-clone fraction (p = 0.039).

Unsorted whole blood supplied the RNA, and germline DNA was extracted too. Around 3.7 milliliters of peripheral blood were gathered ahead of the operation. The investigators made TCR beta cDNA from approximately 500 ng total RNA, using a constant-region primer. Construction of TCR beta libraries relied on three successive nested multiplex PCR rounds employing slightly modified ARM-PCR. A C-beta reverse primer was combined with TRBV1-TRBV30 forward primers in the first two PCR rounds, and each round had approximately 9 cycles. In TCRdb, the multiplex PCR reads were re-called with MiXCR into one record per CDR3 protein. In the table there are about 180,000 distinct CDR3 sequences, 50% to 75% of which are singletons. In the case of this clonotype: Its antigen remains unidentified. Its ends do not fully match the called genes, so a read error is possible.

Germline CDR1 and CDR2: LGHNA and YNFKEQ. This CDR3 spans 16 amino acids. This sequence was found in a man in his forties with primary liver carcinoma and hepatitis B virus infection. The sample consisted of peripheral blood. The V call is TRBV4-2, the J call TRBJ1-2; D possibly corresponds to TRBD1 (6 bases). The CDR3 is CASSQERRGANYGYNF. As DNA, the CDR3 is TGTGCCAGCAGCCAAGAGAGGCGGGGGGCGAACTATGGCTACAACTTC.